One and the same sample provided the 17 T cell receptor beta chains below, sequenced in a study of read filtering for tumor transcriptome and immune sequencing. From around 440 ng of RNA, a library with molecular barcoded alpha/delta and beta/gamma adaptors was made. One entry per CDR3 protein results from TCRdb running MiXCR on the reads. The sample carries tens of thousands of distinct CDR3 sequences, roughly 19% recorded once. The sequencing input was a population of CD138-negative cells sorted from bone marrow. The receptor set was obtained from a donor over 35 with multiple myeloma.

This clonotype came up many times. The chain recombines TRBV2 with TRBJ2-1; 9 positions agree with TRBD1. In germline, CDR1 is SNHLY, CDR2 FYNNEI. The junction had 14 bases not matched to a gene; V was cut back by 6 bases and J by 5 bases. There are 17 residues in the CDR3. CDR3 protein: CASRQGTGRQIHNEQFF. The CDR3 DNA is TGTGCCAGCAGACAAGGGACAGGGAGACAAATCCACAATGAGCAGTTCTTC.

This clonotype has a count of ten or more. The chain has TRBV24-1 and TRBJ2-7; a weak D match, TRBD2 (7 bases). Between the trimmed V and J ends, which lost 5 bases and 4 bases, there was a span of 14 bases. The V gene's germline CDR1 is KGHDR and CDR2 SFDVKD. The CDR3 consists of 14 residues. This CDR3 is CATSAGGPWYEQYF. In DNA, the CDR3 is TGTGCCACCAGTGCCGGGGGGCCCTGGTACGAGCAGTACTTC.

At least ten counts were recorded for this clonotype. This chain joins TRBV28 and TRBJ2-4; weak D call: TRBD1 (6 bases). The CDR3 consists of 16 residues. Looked up from germline, CDR1 is MDHEN and CDR2 is SYDVKM. V was trimmed by 5 bases and J by 6 bases, leaving 20 bases between them. The CDR3 bases are TGTGCCAGCAGTGTGGGACACCGAGGGGGTAGAAACATTCAGTACTTC. It specifies CASSVGHRGGRNIQYF.

This clonotype is medium-sized. The rearrangement uses TRBV20-1 and TRBJ2-1; TRBD2 agrees at 8 bases. J lost 4 bases, V lost 6 bases, and 5 bases had no gene match. The CDR3 totals 13 residues. Germline V gene data show CDR1 as DFQATT and CDR2 as SNEGSKA (reference sequence). The CDR3 DNA reads as TGCAGTGCCTTGCGGGGGGATTACAATGAGCAGTTCTTC. Protein: CSALRGDYNEQFF.

Ten or more counts support this clonotype. V is TRBV12-3 or TRBV12-4 and J is TRBJ2-3, with D maybe TRBD2 (6 bases). The V gene lost 5 bases and the J gene lost 4 bases, with 13 bases spanning the gap. This CDR3 spans 14 amino acids. The CDR3 is CASSPGGLADTQYF. CDR3 nucleotides: TGTGCCAGCAGTCCCGGAGGGCTCGCAGATACGCAGTATTTT.

This clonotype was found many times. This chain joins TRBV28 and TRBJ2-2, with TRBD2 identical over 12 bases. The CDR3 contains 15 residues. CDR1 and CDR2 (germline): MDHEN, SYDVKM. Germline trimming cut 5 bases from V and 3 bases from J; bases unmatched to any gene: 1. This CDR3 reads CASSLAGGYTGELFF. Here the CDR3 DNA reads TGTGCCAGCAGTCTAGCGGGGGGGTACACCGGGGAGCTGTTTTTT.

Regarding this clonotype: It may be a read error: a sequence one base away is much more abundant. The chain uses TRBV7-8 and TRBJ1-2, with a weak D call TRBD1 (5 bases). CDR1 is SGHVS, CDR2 FQNEAQ, per germline. The V end was cut by 4 bases, the J end by 7 bases, with 13 bases between. The CDR3 runs to 13 residues. This chain's CDR3 is CASSYGGATGYTF. The CDR3 coding sequence is TGTGCCAGCAGCTATGGAGGGGCGACTGGCTACACCTTC.

This clonotype was detected many times. The chain uses TRBV6-1 and TRBJ2-2; the D is unclear. The V end lost 1 base, the J end lost 0 bases, and 3 bases lay between the germline ends. Germline CDR1 is MNHNS and CDR2 is SASEGT. CDR3 length: 14 residues. CDR3 in DNA: TGTGCCAGCAGTGAAGTTACGAACACCGGGGAGCTGTTTTTT. This gives the protein CASSEVTNTGELFF.

J is TRBJ1-3 and V is TRBV7-9, with D uncertain. CDR3 size: 15 residues. The germline CDR1 and CDR2 sequences are SEHNR and FQNEAQ (reference sequence). V was trimmed by 2 bases and J by 3 bases, leaving 11 bases between them. The CDR3 DNA sequence: TGTGCCAGCAGCTTAACGGGAAAGGGTGGAAACACCATATATTTT. This sequence encodes CASSLTGKGGNTIYF. Looking up the rest from reference TRBV7-9 and TRBJ1-3 gives the full variable domain: DTGVSQNPRHKITKRGQNVTFRCDPISEHNRLYWYRQTLGQGPEFLTYFQNEAQLEKSRLLSDRFSAERPKGSFSTLEIQRTEQGDSAMYLCASSLTGKGGNTIYFGEGSWLTVV.

Concerning this clonotype itself: Mismatch with germline at one junction end may stem from a read error. The chain combines TRBV20-1 with TRBJ2-2; perhaps D is TRBD1 or TRBD2 (5 bases each). Looked up from germline, CDR1 is DFQATT and CDR2 is SNEGSKA (reference sequence). The CDR3 sequence is 16 residues long. The chain's CDR3 is CNARGPGRLNTGELFF. The CDR3, as DNA: TGCAATGCTAGAGGCCCGGGACGCTTGAATACCGGGGAGCTGTTTTTT.

Note on this clonotype: A read error is possible here, since a much larger clone lies one base away. The chain recombines TRBV5-1 with TRBJ1-2; the D is unclear. Germline loops: CDR1 SGHRS, CDR2 YFSETQ. This CDR3 comprises 15 residues. The CDR3: CANSRESSSNYGYTF. CDR3 DNA sequence: TGCGCCAACAGCAGAGAAAGTAGTTCTAACTATGGCTACACCTTC. Full variable domain (outside the CDR3, taken from reference TRBV5-1 and TRBJ1-2): KAGVTQTPRYLIKTRGQQVTLSCSPISGHRSVSWYQQTPGQGLQFLFEYFSETQRNKGNFPGRFSGRQFSNSRSEMNVSTLELGDSALYLCANSRESSSNYGYTFGSGTRLTVV.

This clonotype was detected many times. This chain links TRBV14 with TRBJ2-1; 7 bases agree with TRBD2. CDR1 is SGHDN, CDR2 FVKESK, per germline. CDR3 size: 14 residues. The J segment lost 10 bases and the V segment lost 2 bases, leaving 8 bases of the junction unmatched. The CDR3 loop is CASSQNVQRGEQFF. CDR3 nucleotides: TGTGCCAGCAGCCAAAATGTCCAGCGGGGCGAGCAGTTCTTC. Filled out from reference TRBV14 and TRBJ2-1, the complete variable domain reads EAGVTQFPSHSVIEKGQTVTLRCDPISGHDNLYWYRRVMGKEIKFLLHFVKESKQDESGMPNNRFLAERTGGTYSTLKVQPAELEDSGVYFCASSQNVQRGEQFFGPGTRLTVL.

This clonotype was detected ten times or more. The chain recombines TRBV5-1 with TRBJ1-1; D unclear. Germline loops: CDR1 SGHRS, CDR2 YFSETQ. The CDR3 spans 14 residues. Trimming pared 4 bases from V and 5 bases from J, leaving 15 bases between. The CDR3 DNA reads as TGCGCCAGCAGCCCGCCGGGCCCGAGAACTGAAGCTTTCTTT. Protein sequence: CASSPPGPRTEAFF.

This clonotype was detected many times. The gene calls are TRBV6-7 and TRBJ2-2; possible D gene TRBD2, 6 bases. TRBV6-7 belongs to the ORF category, with a function that is uncertain. The CDR3 sequence is 15 residues long. The V end lost 6 bases, the J end lost 0 bases, and 11 bases lay between the germline ends. This CDR3 reads CASSERATNTGELFF. For the CDR3, the DNA is TGTGCCAGCAGCGAGCGGGCTACGAACACCGGGGAGCTGTTTTTT.

At least ten counts were recorded for this clonotype. The rearrangement joins TRBV5-1 to TRBJ1-1; D is perhaps TRBD1 (5 bases). The CDR3 totals 16 residues. Per the germline V gene, CDR1 is SGHRS and CDR2 is YFSETQ. V shed 0 bases and J shed 5 bases, with 17 bases lying between them. This CDR3 reads CASSLASQGAWTEAFF. CDR3 in DNA: TGCGCCAGCAGCTTGGCGTCCCAGGGCGCGTGGACTGAAGCTTTCTTT.

With regard to this clonotype: A far larger clone lies a single base away; this is likely a read error. The chain carries TRBV28 and TRBJ1-1; 8 bases match TRBD1. Germline values: CDR1 MDHEN, CDR2 SYDVKM. The CDR3 runs to 14 residues. The CDR3 sequence: CASSSPQGADTQCF. The CDR3 DNA reads as TGTGCCAGCAGTTCCCCTCAGGGGGCAGATACGCAGTGTTTT.

This clonotype has at least ten counts. The rearrangement joins TRBV29-1 to TRBJ1-1; no definite D call. From germline, CDR1 is SQVTM and CDR2 ANQGSEA. The V end was cut by 0 bases, the J end by 1 base, with 12 bases between. This CDR3 has 15 residues. The CDR3 nucleotides are TGCAGCGTTGAAGATGGGGAGGGTAGGAACACTGAAGCTTTCTTT. The encoded protein is CSVEDGEGRNTEAFF.